Below, 29 T cell receptor beta chains from the same sample are listed, as sequenced in a study of control samples from healthy donors and cancer patients. Profiled with immunoSEQ multiplex PCR; TCRdb holds only in-frame clones, not every one. The repertoire holds fewer than 70,000 clones, with about nine tenths as singletons. Sequencing was done on a sample of PBMCs. The origin of the receptors is a man aged 60 to 75 with head and neck cancer.

This clone was observed a single time. CDR3 in DNA: TGTGCCAGCAGGCAAACTAGCGGTCTTAGCAATGAGCAGTTCTTC. This gives the protein CASRQTSGLSNEQFF. This chain links TRBV5-4 with TRBJ2-1; 8 bases match TRBD2. Germline CDR1 is SGHNT and CDR2 is YYREEE (reference sequence). V gave up 5 bases and J gave up 6 bases; unmatched junction bases: 10. The CDR3 length is 15 residues.

The CDR3 DNA reads TGTGCCAGCAGTTCAGGGGGCGCGGAAGAAAAACTGTTTTTT. Amino acids: CASSSGGAEEKLFF. The gene calls are TRBV6-5 and TRBJ1-4, with 8 bases fitting TRBD1. This CDR3 region has 14 residues. Per the germline V gene, CDR1 is MNHEY and CDR2 is SVGAGI. J gave up 8 bases and V 4 bases, and 6 bases lay outside the gene matches.

This chain connects TRBV5-1 to TRBJ2-5, with D unclear. V lost 0 bases to trimming and J lost 2 bases, with 2 bases between them. The germline CDR1 and CDR2 sequences are SGHRS and YFSETQ. The CDR3 has 12 amino acids. DNA for the CDR3: TGCGCCAGCAGCTTGGGGCAAGAGACCCAGTACTTC. This sequence encodes CASSLGQETQYF.

In its sample, this clone was seen a few times. V is TRBV5-6 and J is TRBJ2-5; 9 bases are a match to TRBD1. This CDR3 comprises 17 residues. The V and J ends lost 2 bases and 2 bases, in that order; junction bases with no gene match: 10. CDR1 and CDR2 from the germline V gene are SGHDT and YYEEEE. CDR3 nucleotide sequence: TGTGCCAGCAGCTTCCCGACAGGGGGTACTTTTCAAGAGACCCAGTACTTC. Translation gives CASSFPTGGTFQETQYF.

The chain couples TRBV6-2 or TRBV6-3 to TRBJ1-1; 8 positions match TRBD1. V was pared by 6 bases and J by 2 bases, with 11 bases of the junction left unmatched. The CDR3 covers 16 residues. Germline CDR1 is MNHEY and CDR2 is SVGEGT. CDR3 DNA: TGTGCCAGCAGCGACCCGGGCGGACAGGGAAACACTGAAGCTTTCTTT. Translating gives CASSDPGGQGNTEAFF.

Notes on this clone: The sample carries other DNA sequences with the same CDR3. This chain links TRBV19 with TRBJ1-5; 7 positions agree with TRBD1. CDR1 and CDR2 from the germline V gene are LNHDA and SQIVND (reference sequence). V trimming: 2 bases; J trimming: 0 bases; junction bases outside the gene matches: 4. The CDR3 runs to 16 residues. The CDR3 loop reads CASSIRTGYSNQPQHF. DNA for the CDR3: TGTGCCAGTAGTATAAGGACAGGATATAGCAATCAGCCCCAGCATTTT. The whole variable domain, remainder taken from reference TRBV19 and TRBJ1-5, is DGGITQSPKYLFRKEGQNVTLSCEQNLNHDAMYWYRQDPGQGLRLIYYSQIVNDFQKGDIAEGYSVSREKKESFPLTVTSAQKNPTAFYLCASSIRTGYSNQPQHFGDGTRLSIL.

The J gene is TRBJ1-5, the V gene TRBV7-2; 8 bases fit TRBD1. V lost 5 bases, J lost 4 bases, and 7 bases stayed unmatched. Germline CDR1 is SGHTA and CDR2 is FQGNSA. The CDR3 covers 15 residues. The CDR3 here is CASSLLQGANQPQHF. The DNA for the CDR3 is TGTGCCAGCAGCCTCCTCCAGGGGGCAAATCAGCCCCAGCATTTT. The full variable domain, with the rest looked up from reference TRBV7-2 and TRBJ1-5, is GAGVSQSPSNKVTEKGKDVELRCDPISGHTALYWYRQSLGQGLEFLIYFQGNSAPDKSGLPSDRFSAERTGGSVSTLTIQRTQQEDSAVYLCASSLLQGANQPQHFGDGTRLSIL.

The chain has TRBV19 and TRBJ1-2; D perhaps matches TRBD1 (5 bases). Trimming took off 1 base at V and 7 bases at J, with 13 bases between the two ends. This CDR3 comprises 14 residues. Germline V lookup: CDR1 LNHDA, CDR2 SQIVND (reference sequence). CDR3 loop: CASSIGRQGGGYTF. CDR3 nucleotide sequence: TGTGCCAGTAGTATAGGGAGGCAGGGCGGTGGCTACACCTTC.

The table lists this clone with a count of one. This rearrangement joins TRBV19 to TRBJ2-7; tentatively, D is TRBD2 (5 bases). The CDR3 has 12 amino acids. V dropped 3 bases and J dropped 8 bases, with 11 bases sitting between them. Germline V lookup: CDR1 LNHDA, CDR2 SQIVND (reference sequence). The CDR3 nucleotides read TGTGCCAGTAGTATCAAGAGGGAAAAGCAGTACTTC. It translates to CASSIKREKQYF.

The chain couples TRBV4-1 to TRBJ2-3; 12 positions agree with TRBD2. The CDR3 is made up of 16 amino acids. CDR1 and CDR2 from the germline V gene are MGHRA and YSYEKL. Trimming at V came to 9 bases and at J to 6 bases, leaving 13 bases not matched to a gene. CDR3 DNA: TGCGCCAGTAAGAGACTAGCGGGAGTCGTAGACGATACGCAGTATTTT. Its translation: CASKRLAGVVDDTQYF.

This chain connects TRBV27 to TRBJ1-1; tentative D call: TRBD1 (5 bases). The CDR3 runs to 15 residues. CDR1 is MNHEY, CDR2 SMNVEV, per germline (reference sequence). Trimming took off 3 bases at V and 7 bases at J, with 18 bases between the two ends. Written as DNA, the CDR3 is TGTGCCAGCAGTTTTCACGGGGCGGGGTTACGTGAAGCTTTCTTT. It codes for CASSFHGAGLREAFF.

The chain links TRBV5-1 to TRBJ1-6, with D hard to call. The V end was cut by 0 bases, the J end by 7 bases, with 11 bases between. Germline assignment: CDR1 SGHRS and CDR2 YFSETQ. The CDR3 sequence is 15 residues long. The CDR3 coding sequence is TGCGCCAGCAGCTTGGTCGCGGACTTCAATTCACCCCTCCACTTT. Its translation: CASSLVADFNSPLHF.

Only one count was recorded for this clone. V and J are TRBV3-1 (or the pseudogene TRBV3-2) and TRBJ1-5, with D hard to call. There are 13 residues in the CDR3. Trimming pared 2 bases from V and 3 bases from J, leaving 5 bases between. The germline V gene has CDR1 LGHDT and CDR2 YNNKEL (reference sequence). CDR3 DNA sequence: TGTGCCAGCAGCCAACAATACAATCAGCCCCAGCATTTT. Its protein product is CASSQQYNQPQHF.

The chain links TRBV5-1 to TRBJ1-2; 11 nucleotides align to TRBD1. Germline CDR1 and CDR2: SGHRS and YFSETQ. V was pared by 4 bases and J by 1 base, with 9 bases of the junction left unmatched. CDR3 size: 17 residues. The CDR3 coding sequence is TGCGCCAGCAGCCAACGGACAGGGGGCGCTGGTAACTATGGCTACACCTTC. Its protein product is CASSQRTGGAGNYGYTF. Looking up the rest from reference TRBV5-1 and TRBJ1-2 gives the full variable domain: KAGVTQTPRYLIKTRGQQVTLSCSPISGHRSVSWYQQTPGQGLQFLFEYFSETQRNKGNFPGRFSGRQFSNSRSEMNVSTLELGDSALYLCASSQRTGGAGNYGYTFGSGTRLTVV.

This clone was detected once. J is TRBJ2-5 and V is TRBV6-6, with a weak D call TRBD1 (5 bases). Germline-derived CDR1 and CDR2 are MNHNY and SVGAGI (reference sequence). The CDR3 runs to 15 residues. Trimming removed 5 bases at V and 1 base at J, with 14 bases between. The CDR3 region has the DNA TGTGCCAGCAGTAACCTGCAGGGTTTCCAAGAGACCCAGTACTTC. This translates into CASSNLQGFQETQYF.

The CDR3: CASSYSMGTGELFF. The DNA of the CDR3 is TGTGCCAGCAGTTACTCCATGGGGACCGGGGAGCTGTTTTTT. The chain uses TRBV6-5 and TRBJ2-2; D not resolved. The CDR3 extends over 14 amino acids. The ends were cut back, 0 bases at V and 5 bases at J, with 7 bases in the middle. CDR1 and CDR2 from the germline V gene are MNHEY and SVGAGI.

J is TRBJ1-5 and V is TRBV5-1, with D unclear. V gave up 4 bases and J gave up 0 bases, with 11 bases separating them. Germline-derived CDR1 and CDR2 are SGHRS and YFSETQ. The CDR3 is made up of 15 amino acids. The DNA for the CDR3 is TGCGCCAGCAGCCCGGGAGGTGATAGCAATCAGCCCCAGCATTTT. Amino acids: CASSPGGDSNQPQHF.

In its sample, this clone was seen a few times. The chain carries TRBV19 and TRBJ1-1, with 7 bases lining up with TRBD1. This CDR3 spans 17 amino acids. The V gene's germline CDR1 is LNHDA and CDR2 SQIVND (reference sequence). Trimming removed 4 bases from V and 0 bases from J; junction bases left unmatched: 11. The chain's CDR3 is CASSKTRAGGLNTEAFF. The CDR3 DNA is TGTGCCAGTAGTAAGACCCGGGCAGGGGGGTTGAACACTGAAGCTTTCTTT.

The V gene is TRBV5-4, the J gene TRBJ2-1, with TRBD2 matching 16 bases. There are 16 residues in the CDR3. Per the germline V gene, CDR1 is SGHNT and CDR2 is YYREEE (reference sequence). Germline trimming cut 5 bases from V and 9 bases from J; bases unmatched to any gene: 8. The CDR3 bases are TGTGCCAGCAGGGCCGGGACTAGCGGGGGGGCCGGTGAGCAGTTCTTC. Amino acids: CASRAGTSGGAGEQFF.

This clone is a singleton in its sample. This chain connects TRBV19 to TRBJ2-2; D is unclear. Trimming removed 3 bases at V and 0 bases at J, with 8 bases between. Germline lookup yields CDR1 LNHDA and CDR2 SQIVND (reference sequence). This CDR3 is 15 amino acids long. The CDR3 nucleotides are TGTGCCAGTAGTATGGGCAGTGCGAACACCGGGGAGCTGTTTTTT. Its translation is CASSMGSANTGELFF.

The rearrangement links TRBV5-8 to TRBJ1-4; maybe TRBD1 (6 bases). Germline V gene data show CDR1 as SGHTS and CDR2 as YDEGEE. CDR3 length: 16 residues. V lost 4 bases and J lost 0, with 13 bases in between. The CDR3 sequence is CASSPDSIATNEKLFF. The CDR3 bases are TGTGCCAGCAGCCCGGACAGCATCGCAACTAATGAAAAACTGTTTTTT.

Only one count was recorded for this clone. Other DNA sequences from this sample encode an identical CDR3 as well. V and J are TRBV24-1 and TRBJ2-1; TRBD2 might be the D (6 bases). Germline CDR1 KGHDR, CDR2 SFDVKD. This CDR3 contains 13 residues. Trimming shortened V by 3 bases and J by 7 bases, and 9 bases separated the two germline ends. The chain's CDR3 is CATSDGGRNEQFF. Here the CDR3 DNA reads TGTGCCACCAGTGATGGAGGGAGGAATGAGCAGTTCTTC.

This rearrangement joins TRBV5-4 to TRBJ2-1; 12 positions match TRBD2. Germline V gene sequence: CDR1 SGHNT, CDR2 YYREEE (reference sequence). The J segment lost 3 bases and the V segment lost 2 bases, leaving 3 bases of the junction unmatched. This CDR3 has 16 amino acids. The CDR3, as DNA: TGTGCCAGCAGCTTCGAGACTAGCGGGGGCTACAATGAGCAGTTCTTC. It encodes CASSFETSGGYNEQFF.

Only a few counts were recorded for this clone. The V call is TRBV19, the J call TRBJ1-5; D is uncertain. Germline V gene lookup returns CDR1 LNHDA and CDR2 SQIVND (reference sequence). The CDR3 consists of 17 residues. Trimming pared 5 bases from V and 3 bases from J, leaving 20 bases between. DNA of the CDR3: TGTGCCAGTAGTTCTACGAAGTCTGGGCGGGCCAATCAGCCCCAGCATTTT. Translated, it gives CASSSTKSGRANQPQHF.

The chain uses TRBV20-1 and TRBJ2-1; D not certain. Per the germline V gene, CDR1 is DFQATT and CDR2 is SNEGSKA (reference sequence). Trimming removed 3 bases at V and 8 bases at J, with 11 bases between. CDR3 length: 12 residues. This CDR3 is CSASAPTHEQFF. CDR3 bases: TGCAGTGCTAGTGCCCCCACCCATGAGCAGTTCTTC.

The chain recombines TRBV12-3 or TRBV12-4 with TRBJ2-7; D is undetermined. The CDR3 extends over 12 amino acids. Trimming took off 4 bases at V and 3 bases at J, with 7 bases between the two ends. The CDR3 here is CASSSVGYEQYF. The DNA for the CDR3 is TGTGCCAGCAGTTCGGTGGGCTACGAGCAGTACTTC.

The rearrangement joins TRBV4-2 to TRBJ2-3; D ambiguous. Germline V lookup: CDR1 LGHNA, CDR2 YNFKEQ. Trimming cost V 0 bases and J 2 bases, with 3 bases left between them. The CDR3 spans 13 residues. This CDR3 reads CASSQELTDTQYF. CDR3 nucleotides: TGTGCCAGCAGCCAAGAACTCACAGATACGCAGTATTTT.

This sequence joins TRBV18 and TRBJ2-2; D is undetermined. CDR1 and CDR2 from the germline V gene are KGHSH and LQKENI. Trimming removed 1 base from V and 6 bases from J, with 6 bases in between. The CDR3 is made up of 13 amino acids. CDR3 DNA: TGTGCCAGCTCACCACGCGATTCCGGGGAGCTGTTTTTT. Its protein product is CASSPRDSGELFF.

The V gene is TRBV5-4, the J gene TRBJ1-4, with D possibly TRBD1 on 6 matching bases. The germline V gene has CDR1 SGHNT and CDR2 YYREEE (reference sequence). The CDR3 extends over 16 amino acids. V lost 2 bases, J lost 3 bases, and 14 bases lay in between. The CDR3 DNA reads TGTGCCAGCAGCTTAGGGGGGGCAGGGGCTAATGAAAAACTGTTTTTT. The encoded protein is CASSLGGAGANEKLFF.